This entry describes one TCR beta chain. Its antigen is not known. The source of the sample is a study of response to subunit inactivated influenza vaccine. Broader study findings: Authors suggested each seasonal flu vaccination may recruit only limited numbers of new T cells.

TCRdb reprocessed the RT-PCR reads with MiXCR, giving one entry per CDR3 protein. The data hold 860,000 or so distinct CDR3 sequences, with about 20% observed a single time. This CDR3 region has 13 residues. V gave up 5 bases and J gave up 5 bases, with 9 bases separating them. The genes are TRBV12-3 or TRBV12-4 and TRBJ2-2; D not resolved. The sequenced sample was PBMCs from blood, obtained roughly 5 days after vaccination. This clonotype originated in a man over 45 who received an inactivated influenza vaccine. This CDR3 reads CASSRRRTGELFF. The CDR3, as DNA: TGTGCCAGCAGTAGGCGGCGGACCGGGGAGCTGTTTTTT.